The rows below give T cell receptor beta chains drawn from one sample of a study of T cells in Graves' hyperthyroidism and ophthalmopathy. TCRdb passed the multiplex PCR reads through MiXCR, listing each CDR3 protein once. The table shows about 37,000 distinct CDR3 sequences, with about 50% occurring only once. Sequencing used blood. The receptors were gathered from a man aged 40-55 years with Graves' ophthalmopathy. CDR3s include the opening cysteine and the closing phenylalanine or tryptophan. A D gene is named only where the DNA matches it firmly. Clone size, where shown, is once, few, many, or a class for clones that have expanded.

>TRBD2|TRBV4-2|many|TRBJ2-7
CASSQEGGLALYEQYF
TGTGCCAGCAGCCAAGAGGGGGGACTAGCTCTCTACGAGCAGTACTTC
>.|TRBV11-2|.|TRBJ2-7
CASSSAGVSYEQYF
TGTGCCAGCAGCTCGGCAGGGGTCTCCTACGAGCAGTACTTC
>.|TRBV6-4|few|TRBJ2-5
CASSVGSATGETQYF
TGTGCCAGCAGTGTTGGGTCGGCCACCGGGGAGACCCAGTACTTC
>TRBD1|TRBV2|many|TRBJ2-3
CASSHRGGTDTQYF
TGTGCCAGCAGCCACAGGGGCGGCACAGATACGCAGTATTTT
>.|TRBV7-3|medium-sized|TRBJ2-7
CASSTYLAGEQYF
TGTGCCAGCAGCACCTACTTGGCTGGCGAGCAGTACTTC
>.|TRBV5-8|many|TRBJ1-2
CASSSKTGNLYGYTF
TGTGCCAGCAGCTCCAAAACAGGGAACCTCTATGGCTACACCTTC
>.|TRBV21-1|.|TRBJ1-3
CASSKGGGRSGNTIYF
TGTGCCAGCAGCAAAGGGGGGGGACGCTCTGGAAACACCATATATTTT
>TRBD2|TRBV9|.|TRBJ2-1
CASSETLAGGADTQFF
TGTGCCAGCAGCGAAACCCTAGCGGGAGGCGCAGATACGCAGTTCTTC
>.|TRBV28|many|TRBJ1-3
CASRRRGENTIYF
TGTGCCAGCAGGCGAAGAGGGGAAAACACCATATATTTT
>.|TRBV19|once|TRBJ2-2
CASSRPLSGNSNTWELFF
TGTGCCAGTAGTAGGCCACTATCGGGGAACTCGAACACCTGGGAGCTGTTTTTT
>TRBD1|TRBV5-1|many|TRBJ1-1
CASSWTGSVTEAFF
TGCGCCAGCAGTTGGACAGGGTCGGTTACTGAAGCTTTCTTT
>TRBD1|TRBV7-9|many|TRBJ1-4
CASSSKDRGSGKLFF
TGTGCTAGCAGCTCAAAGGACAGGGGGAGTGGAAAACTGTTTTTT
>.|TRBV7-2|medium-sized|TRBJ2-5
CASSLVVDQETQYF
TGTGCCAGCAGCTTAGTGGTCGACCAAGAGACCCAGTACTTC
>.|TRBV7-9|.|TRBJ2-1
CASSLAGEPSGEQFF
TGTGCCAGCAGCTTAGCGGGGGAGCCTTCGGGTGAGCAGTTCTTC
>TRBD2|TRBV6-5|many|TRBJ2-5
CASSYSIAGGPETQYF
TGTGCCAGCAGTTACTCAATCGCGGGGGGGCCAGAGACCCAGTACTTC
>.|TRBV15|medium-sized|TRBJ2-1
CATSPGGTIGNEQFF
TGTGCCACCAGCCCGGGCGGGACGATCGGTAATGAGCAGTTCTTC
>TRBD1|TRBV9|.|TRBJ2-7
CASSAGTGAGEQYF
TGTGCCAGCAGTGCCGGGACAGGGGCTGGGGAGCAGTACTTC
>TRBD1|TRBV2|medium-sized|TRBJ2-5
CASGRDRGETQYF
TGTGCCAGCGGGAGGGACAGGGGGGAGACCCAGTACTTC
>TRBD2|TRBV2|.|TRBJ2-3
CASKRVRGATDTQYF
TGTGCCAGCAAAAGGGTGCGGGGGGCTACAGATACGCAGTATTTT
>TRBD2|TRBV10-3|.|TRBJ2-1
CAISLFSGVNEQFF
TGTGCCATCAGTCTGTTTAGCGGGGTCAATGAGCAGTTCTTC
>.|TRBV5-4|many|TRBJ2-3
CASSPGQAGDTQYF
TGTGCCAGCAGCCCAGGACAGGCGGGGGATACGCAGTATTTT